This entry lists 15 T cell receptor beta chains sequenced from one sample in a study of T-cell reconstitution after alpha-beta-depleted transplantation in children. The TCRbeta library incorporated unique molecular identifiers. Via MiXCR, TCRdb re-called the PCR reads, giving one row per CDR3 protein. There are 55,000 to 85,000 distinct CDR3 sequences in the sample; roughly 10% occur only once, and about 13% lies in the top ten. This material consisted of PBMCs, taken before TCRalphabeta/CD19-depleted stem cell transplant. The receptors derive from a boy aged 5-17 years with acute myeloid leukemia, due to receive a stem cell transplant.

This clonotype was observed many times. This chain uses TRBV7-8 with TRBJ1-3; the D is unclear. This CDR3 has 14 residues. Germline CDR1 and CDR2: SGHVS and FQNEAQ. Trimming cost V 1 base and J 0 bases, with 4 bases left between them. CDR3 sequence reads: CASSLDLSGNTIYF. As DNA, the CDR3 is TGTGCCAGCAGCTTAGACCTCTCTGGAAACACCATATATTTT.

In its sample, this clonotype was seen many times. The chain couples TRBV11-2 to TRBJ2-1, with 12 bases that match TRBD2. V shed 7 bases and J 0 bases; nucleotides not matched to a gene: 4. The CDR3 covers 16 residues. Germline V gene sequence: CDR1 SGHAT, CDR2 FQNNGV. CDR3 sequence (DNA): TGTGCCAGCAACCTAGCGGGAGGGAGCTCCTACAATGAGCAGTTCTTC. The encoded protein is CASNLAGGSSYNEQFF.

The sample holds many counts of this clonotype. The CDR3 protein is CASSFVTGDYNEQFF. The CDR3 region has the DNA TGTGCCAGCAGCTTCGTGACAGGGGACTACAATGAGCAGTTCTTC. J is TRBJ2-1 and V is TRBV7-9, with 8 bases identical to TRBD1. The CDR3 runs 15 residues. The germline CDR1 and CDR2 sequences are SEHNR and FQNEAQ (reference sequence). V was clipped by 3 bases and J by 3 bases; unmatched bases: 4.

DNA of the CDR3: TGCCCTTCGGGACCGACTAGCACAGATACGCAGTATTTT. Translation: CPSGPTSTDTQYF. The chain recombines TRBV29-1 with TRBJ2-3; D may match TRBD1 or TRBD2 (5 bases each). This CDR3 is built from 13 residues. Germline CDR1 and CDR2: SQVTM and ANQGSEA.

This clonotype is judged large. The genes are TRBV5-1 and TRBJ2-7; D not certain. Germline CDR1 SGHRS, CDR2 YFSETQ. The V end was cut by 0 bases, the J end by 3 bases, with 13 bases between. The CDR3 has 15 amino acids. The CDR3 DNA follows: TGCGCCAGCAGCTTGGAATCCTTTTGGGACTACGAGCAGTACTTC. Its translation is CASSLESFWDYEQYF.

This clonotype has at least ten counts. J is TRBJ1-2 and V is TRBV12-1; the table calls TRBD1, which could not be checked here. TRBV12-1 represents a pseudogene. The CDR3 has 16 amino acids. CDR3 protein: CASSPRDTRIPYGYTF. In nucleotides, the CDR3 is TGTGCCAGCAGCCCGAGGGACACCCGAATTCCCTATGGCTACACCTTC.

This clonotype was counted at least ten times. The chain links TRBV14 to TRBJ1-2; 7 bases are a match to TRBD1. The CDR3 consists of 14 residues. V was pared by 4 bases and J by 6 bases, with 8 bases of the junction left unmatched. The germline V gene has CDR1 SGHDN and CDR2 FVKESK. The CDR3 region is CASSPSMRGHGYTF. CDR3 DNA sequence: TGTGCCAGCAGCCCCTCAATGAGGGGGCATGGCTACACCTTC.

This clonotype showed up many times. The chain is built from TRBV7-6 and TRBJ2-3; no clear D gene. Germline assignment: CDR1 SGHVS and CDR2 FNYEAQ. The CDR3 loop spans 14 amino acids. V was cut by 1 base and J by 2 bases, with 7 bases left in between. This CDR3 reads CASSLGHYTDTQYF. The CDR3 nucleotides are TGTGCCAGCAGCTTAGGGCATTACACAGATACGCAGTATTTT.

The table lists this clonotype with many counts. The chain joins TRBV20-1 to TRBJ2-1; D could derive from TRBD1 or TRBD2 (5 bases each). V was cut by 3 bases and J by 6 bases, with 6 bases left in between. Germline V gene lookup returns CDR1 DFQATT and CDR2 SNEGSKA (reference sequence). CDR3 length: 11 residues. The CDR3 spells CSARGVNEQFF. The CDR3 DNA is TGCAGTGCTAGGGGGGTCAATGAGCAGTTCTTC.

This clonotype was seen a few times. This CDR3 reads CSARVQGPYQPQHF. Here the CDR3 DNA reads TGCAGTGCTAGAGTTCAGGGGCCCTATCAGCCCCAGCATTTT. The chain links TRBV20-1 to TRBJ1-5; possible D gene TRBD1, 6 bases. The CDR3 totals 14 residues. The germline CDR1 and CDR2 sequences are DFQATT and SNEGSKA (reference sequence). The V end lost 1 base, the J end lost 5 bases, and 12 bases lay between the germline ends.

In this sample, this clonotype turned up many times. This chain uses TRBV11-2 with TRBJ2-1; D uncertain. Germline assignment: CDR1 SGHAT and CDR2 FQNNGV. The CDR3 covers 13 residues. V lost 4 bases, J lost 5 bases, and 9 bases lay in between. CDR3 loop: CASSSARDNEQFF. CDR3 nucleotide sequence: TGTGCCAGCAGCTCCGCCAGAGACAATGAGCAGTTCTTC.

CDR3 sequence (DNA): TGTGCCAGCAGACCCGGGGCGGGCCTGCCTCACGAGCAGTACTTC. Its protein product is CASRPGAGLPHEQYF. This chain links TRBV6-1 with TRBJ2-7; either TRBD1 or TRBD2 may supply D (5 bases each). V gave up 6 bases and J gave up 5 bases, with 20 bases separating them. Germline V gives CDR1 MNHNS, CDR2 SASEGT. This CDR3 is 15 amino acids long.

This clonotype has a count of ten or more. The rearrangement joins TRBV4-2 to TRBJ1-5; D not resolved. The V gene lost 0 bases and the J gene lost 1 base, with 10 bases spanning the gap. CDR1 and CDR2 (germline): LGHNA, YNFKEQ. The CDR3 has 16 amino acids. The CDR3 nucleotides read TGTGCCAGCAGCCAAGATTACAGATACAGCAATCAGCCCCAGCATTTT. Translated, it gives CASSQDYRYSNQPQHF.

Many counts were recorded for this clonotype. The gene calls are TRBV7-3 and TRBJ2-7; 10 positions match TRBD2. Germline CDR1 is SGHTA and CDR2 is FQGTGA. The CDR3 covers 15 residues. After removal of 0 bases from V and 2 bases from J, the junction contained 1 base not matched to a gene. In DNA, the CDR3 is TGTGCCAGCAGCTTAACCGGGACTAGCGCCTACGAGCAGTACTTC. The encoded protein is CASSLTGTSAYEQYF.

The sample holds many counts of this clonotype. This may arise from a read error, as a much more abundant clone is one base away. This chain links TRBV7-3 with TRBJ1-1; maybe TRBD1 (5 bases). Germline CDR1 and CDR2: SGHTA and FQGTGA. This CDR3 has 13 amino acids. Trimming shortened V by 2 bases and J by 1 base, and 5 bases separated the two germline ends. The chain's CDR3 is CASSLQGNTEAFF. The CDR3 bases are TGTGCCAGCAGCTTACAGGGGAACACTGAAGCTTTCTTT.